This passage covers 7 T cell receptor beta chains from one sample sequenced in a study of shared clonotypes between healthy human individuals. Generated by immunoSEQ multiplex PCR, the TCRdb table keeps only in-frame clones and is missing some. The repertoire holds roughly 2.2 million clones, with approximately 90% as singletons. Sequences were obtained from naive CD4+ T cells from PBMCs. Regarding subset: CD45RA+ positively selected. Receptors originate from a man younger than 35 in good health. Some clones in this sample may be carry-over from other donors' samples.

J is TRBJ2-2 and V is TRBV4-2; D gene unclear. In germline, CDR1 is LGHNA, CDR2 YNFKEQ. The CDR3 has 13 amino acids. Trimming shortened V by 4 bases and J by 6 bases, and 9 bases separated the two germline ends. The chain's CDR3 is CASSPDTAGELFF. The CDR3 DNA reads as TGTGCCAGCAGCCCAGACACGGCCGGGGAGCTGTTTTTT.

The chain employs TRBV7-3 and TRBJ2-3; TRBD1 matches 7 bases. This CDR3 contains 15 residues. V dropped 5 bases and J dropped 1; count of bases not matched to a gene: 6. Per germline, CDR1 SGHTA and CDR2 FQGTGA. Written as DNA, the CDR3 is TGTGCCAGCAGCCTCGGACAGGTGGGCACAGATACGCAGTATTTT. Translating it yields CASSLGQVGTDTQYF.

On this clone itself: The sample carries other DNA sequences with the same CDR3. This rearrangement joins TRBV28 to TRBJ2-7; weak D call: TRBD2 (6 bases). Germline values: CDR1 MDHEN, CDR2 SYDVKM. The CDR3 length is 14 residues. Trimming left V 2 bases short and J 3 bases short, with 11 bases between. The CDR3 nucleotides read TGTGCCAGCAGTTTACAGGGAGGAGGCTACGAGCAGTACTTC. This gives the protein CASSLQGGGYEQYF.

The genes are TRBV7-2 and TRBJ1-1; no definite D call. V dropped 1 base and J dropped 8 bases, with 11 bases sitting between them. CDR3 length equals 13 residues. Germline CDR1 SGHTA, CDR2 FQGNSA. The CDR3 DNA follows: TGTGCCAGCAGCTTAGTATGGAGGGAAGAAGCTTTCTTT. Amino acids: CASSLVWREEAFF.

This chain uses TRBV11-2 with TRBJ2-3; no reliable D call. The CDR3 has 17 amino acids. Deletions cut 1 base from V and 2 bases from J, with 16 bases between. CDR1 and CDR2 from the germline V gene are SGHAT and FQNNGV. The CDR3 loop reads CASSLGTPPRNTDTQYF. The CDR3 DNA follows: TGTGCCAGCAGCTTAGGAACTCCCCCGAGGAACACAGATACGCAGTATTTT.

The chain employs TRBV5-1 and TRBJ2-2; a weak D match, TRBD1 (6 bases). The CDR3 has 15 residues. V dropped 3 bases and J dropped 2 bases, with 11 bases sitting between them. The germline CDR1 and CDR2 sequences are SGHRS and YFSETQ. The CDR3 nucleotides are TGCGCCAGCAGCTCTGACAGGACCAACACCGGGGAGCTGTTTTTT. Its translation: CASSSDRTNTGELFF.

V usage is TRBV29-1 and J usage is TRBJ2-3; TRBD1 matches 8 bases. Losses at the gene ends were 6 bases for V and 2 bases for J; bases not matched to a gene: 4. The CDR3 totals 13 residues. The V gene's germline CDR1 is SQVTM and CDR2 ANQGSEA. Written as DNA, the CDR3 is TGCAGCGTACGGACAGGGTTCACAGATACGCAGTATTTT. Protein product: CSVRTGFTDTQYF.